This passage covers 25 T cell receptor beta chains from one sample sequenced in a study of T cells in Graves' hyperthyroidism and ophthalmopathy. There were TCR beta CDR3 regions amplified from RNA transcripts. Initially, a first-round RT-PCR of the TCR CDR3 employed the HTBI primer set. TCRdb re-analysed the multiplex PCR reads in MiXCR, keeping a single row per CDR3 protein. The sample shows under 550,000 distinct CDR3 sequences, around 13% of them seen only once. Source material: blood. These receptors were collected from a woman aged 18-29 years with Graves' hyperthyroidism.

The V call is TRBV6-2 or TRBV6-3, the J call TRBJ1-2, with D uncertain. This CDR3 spans 12 amino acids. Germline V gene data show CDR1 as MNHEY and CDR2 as SVGEGT. Deletions cut 0 bases from V and 5 bases from J, with 4 bases between. The CDR3 sequence: CASSYSAYGYTF. CDR3 sequence (DNA): TGTGCCAGCAGTTACTCGGCGTATGGCTACACCTTC.

This clonotype has a count of ten or more. This chain joins TRBV7-8 and TRBJ2-7; D gene ambiguous. V dropped 1 base and J dropped 7 bases, with 11 bases sitting between them. CDR3 length: 13 residues. CDR1 is SGHVS and CDR2 is FQNEAQ in the germline V gene. CDR3 protein: CASSLVQGGEQYF. The CDR3 nucleotides are TGTGCCAGCAGCTTAGTGCAAGGTGGGGAGCAGTACTTC.

The V call is TRBV6-2 or TRBV6-3, the J call TRBJ2-1; 7 nucleotides match TRBD2. V dropped 5 bases and J dropped 0; count of bases not matched to a gene: 7. The CDR3 extends over 16 amino acids. Germline V gene data show CDR1 as MNHEY and CDR2 as SVGEGT. This CDR3 is CASSGSGWSSYNEQFF. Written as DNA, the CDR3 is TGTGCCAGCAGTGGTAGCGGGTGGAGCTCCTACAATGAGCAGTTCTTC.

This chain uses TRBV25-1 with TRBJ1-6; D perhaps matches TRBD1 (5 bases). Germline V gene data show CDR1 as MGHDK and CDR2 as SYGVNS. V dropped 5 bases and J dropped 6 bases, with 11 bases sitting between them. The CDR3 length is 14 residues. The CDR3 loop is CASSIAGSNSPLHF. For the CDR3, the DNA is TGTGCCAGCAGTATAGCAGGGAGTAATTCACCCCTCCACTTT.

The sample holds many counts of this clonotype. J is TRBJ2-5 and V is TRBV6-1; no clear D. Germline V gene lookup returns CDR1 MNHNS and CDR2 SASEGT. Trimming shortened V by 1 base and J by 5 bases, and 14 bases separated the two germline ends. This CDR3 comprises 15 residues. The CDR3 DNA sequence: TGTGCCAGCAGTGAAGTCTCTTTGCGATTGGAGACCCAGTACTTC. It specifies CASSEVSLRLETQYF.

CDR3 sequence (DNA): TGTGCCAGTAGTATTCCCGGAACGAGGAGTTCACCCCTCCACTTT. Translation: CASSIPGTRSSPLHF. The chain carries TRBV19 and TRBJ1-6; D gene uncertain. V gave up 3 bases and J gave up 9 bases, with 15 bases separating them. Germline V gene lookup returns CDR1 LNHDA and CDR2 SQIVND (reference sequence). The CDR3 spans 15 residues.

V gene TRBV25-1 combines with J gene TRBJ2-1, with D possibly matching TRBD1 (5 bases). The CDR3 sequence is 15 residues long. Germline V gene lookup returns CDR1 MGHDK and CDR2 SYGVNS. Trimming left V 4 bases short and J 5 bases short, with 15 bases between. The DNA of the CDR3 is TGTGCCAGCAGTGTGGCAGGGCCCATTGACAATGAGCAGTTCTTC. Amino acids: CASSVAGPIDNEQFF.

This clonotype was recorded a few times. This sequence joins TRBV12-3 or TRBV12-4 and TRBJ2-2; 7 bases align to TRBD2. The CDR3 consists of 15 residues. The junction had 11 bases not matched to a gene; V was cut back by 7 bases and J by 6 bases. CDR3 region: CASTRRGRASGELFF. CDR3 coding DNA: TGTGCCAGCACCCGTCGGGGGAGGGCTTCCGGGGAGCTGTTTTTT.

This clonotype was seen ten or more times. The V and J genes are TRBV6-1 and TRBJ2-3, with 13 positions matching TRBD2. CDR1 is MNHNS and CDR2 is SASEGT in the germline V gene. The CDR3 loop spans 15 amino acids. Trimming at V came to 6 bases and at J to 9 bases, leaving 9 bases not matched to a gene. CDR3 in amino acids: CASSLRTSGSRTQYF. CDR3 sequence (DNA): TGTGCCAGCAGCCTTCGGACTAGCGGGAGTCGAACGCAGTATTTT.

Notes on this clonotype: With a much larger clone just one base away, this may be a read error. The rearrangement links TRBV6-2 or TRBV6-3 to TRBJ2-5; 8 bases map to TRBD1. The CDR3 sequence is 13 residues long. From germline, CDR1 is MNHEY and CDR2 SVGEGT. V lost 5 bases and J lost 4; bases outside the gene matches: 3. The CDR3 nucleotides read TGTGCCAGCAGTGGACAGGGTTCAGAGACCCAGTACTTC. This encodes CASSGQGSETQYF.

Many counts were recorded for this clonotype. The chain employs TRBV11-2 and TRBJ2-7; no firm D call. Germline CDR1 is SGHAT and CDR2 is FQNNGV. With 4 bases removed from V and 5 bases from J, the gap between germline ends came to 9 bases. The CDR3 loop spans 12 amino acids. The CDR3 loop is CASSSLSNEQYF. CDR3 in DNA: TGTGCCAGCAGCTCCCTGTCTAACGAGCAGTACTTC.

In its sample, this clonotype was seen many times. The V and J genes are TRBV30 and TRBJ1-2; D perhaps matches TRBD1 (6 bases). Trimming cost V 0 bases and J 1 base, with 24 bases left between them. Germline values: CDR1 GTSNPN, CDR2 SVGIG (reference sequence). The CDR3 is 19 residues long. The CDR3 reads CAWSVHSEWQAGVNYGYTF. The CDR3, as DNA: TGTGCCTGGAGTGTACACTCCGAGTGGCAGGCAGGGGTTAACTATGGCTACACCTTC.

The chain links TRBV4-1 to TRBJ1-2; D is uncertain. The CDR3 covers 15 residues. With 0 bases removed from V and 4 bases from J, the gap between germline ends came to 12 bases. The germline CDR1 and CDR2 sequences are MGHRA and YSYEKL. CDR3 DNA: TGCGCCAGCAGCCAAGATGGTGCGGATTTCTATGGCTACACCTTC. Protein sequence: CASSQDGADFYGYTF.

This clonotype has ten or more counts. V gene TRBV12-3 or TRBV12-4 combines with J gene TRBJ1-1; no clear D. The length of the CDR3 is 13 residues. V gave up 2 bases and J gave up 4 bases, with 8 bases separating them. CDR3 nucleotides: TGTGCCAGCAGTTTAACGTATGGCACTGAAGCTTTCTTT. This translates into CASSLTYGTEAFF.

The chain uses TRBV5-5 and TRBJ2-5; D is possibly TRBD1 (6 bases). Germline V CDR1 and CDR2: SGHKS, YYEKEE (reference sequence). This CDR3 contains 16 residues. Between the trimmed V and J ends, which lost 4 bases and 5 bases, there was a span of 21 bases. The DNA of the CDR3 is TGTGCCAGCAGCGTAGTAGATGGCATTCAGGGGGAGACCCAGTACTTC. This translates into CASSVVDGIQGETQYF.

The chain combines TRBV7-1 with TRBJ2-3; 14 positions match TRBD2. TRBV7-1 falls under the ORF class, with uncertain function. CDR3 size: 17 residues. V was pared by 5 bases and J by 5 bases, with 9 bases of the junction left unmatched. Here the CDR3 reads CASSPRGLAGVRDTQYF. CDR3 nucleotide sequence: TGTGCCAGCAGCCCCCGGGGACTAGCGGGGGTTCGAGATACGCAGTATTTT.

This clonotype was observed at least ten times. The chain recombines TRBV11-2 with TRBJ2-2; the match to TRBD2 covers 11 bases. V was pared by 3 bases and J by 3 bases, with 9 bases of the junction left unmatched. The length of the CDR3 is 18 residues. Per germline, CDR1 SGHAT and CDR2 FQNNGV. The CDR3 reads CASSLSLAGDSYTGELFF. CDR3 nucleotides: TGTGCCAGCAGCTTGTCACTAGCGGGAGATTCGTACACCGGGGAGCTGTTTTTT.

At least ten counts were recorded for this clonotype. The chain recombines TRBV7-2 with TRBJ1-1, with no clear D. This CDR3 region has 16 residues. Trimming removed 4 bases at V and 0 bases at J, with 15 bases between. The germline V gene has CDR1 SGHTA and CDR2 FQGNSA. DNA of the CDR3: TGTGCCAGCAGCTCGTTTAGCTGGACGGTGAACACTGAAGCTTTCTTT. Protein product: CASSSFSWTVNTEAFF.

This clonotype was seen many times. The chain has TRBV28 and TRBJ2-3; 7 bases agree with TRBD1. This CDR3 spans 16 amino acids. Trimming took 3 bases from V and 10 from J; bases not matched to a gene: 16. Germline V gene data show CDR1 as MDHEN and CDR2 as SYDVKM. Here the CDR3 DNA reads TGTGCCAGCAGTTTTGGTTGGACCCCCCCACAGGGGTCGCAGTATTTT. Amino acids: CASSFGWTPPQGSQYF.

This clonotype has only a few counts. This chain links TRBV6-1 with TRBJ2-7, with D unresolved. CDR3 size: 12 residues. V was clipped by 5 bases and J by 9 bases, with 14 bases between them. Germline assignment: CDR1 MNHNS and CDR2 SASEGT. CDR3 sequence reads: CASSPGPVGQYF. DNA for the CDR3: TGTGCCAGCAGTCCCGGGCCGGTCGGGCAGTACTTC.

The chain carries TRBV6-5 and TRBJ1-2; TRBD1 is a possible D gene (5 bases). Per the germline V gene, CDR1 is MNHEY and CDR2 is SVGAGI. The CDR3 consists of 13 residues. V was shortened by 0 bases and J by 14 bases, with 16 bases between the two germline ends. CDR3 in amino acids: CASSYSTGRNPTF. The CDR3 DNA reads as TGTGCCAGCAGTTACTCTACGGGACGGAACCCTACCTTC.

The chain employs TRBV5-1 and TRBJ2-5, with 8 nucleotides matching TRBD2. Germline loops: CDR1 SGHRS, CDR2 YFSETQ. V gave up 1 base and J gave up 4 bases; unmatched junction bases: 3. The CDR3 loop spans 14 amino acids. The CDR3 nucleotides read TGCGCCAGCAGCTTGAGGCTAGCGGGAGAGACCCAGTACTTC. Its protein is CASSLRLAGETQYF.

This clonotype was found many times. The chain couples TRBV6-1 to TRBJ2-3; 9 nucleotides agree with TRBD2. This CDR3 comprises 16 residues. Per the germline V gene, CDR1 is MNHNS and CDR2 is SASEGT. The V gene end was trimmed by 7 bases and the J gene end by 2 bases; junction bases not matched to a gene: 10. The DNA of the CDR3 is TGTGCCAGCACCCTCAGTAGACTAGCGGCCACAGATACGCAGTATTTT. Translating it yields CASTLSRLAATDTQYF.

CDR3 loop: CASSQDSRGTYEQYF. CDR3 DNA sequence: TGCGCCAGCAGCCAAGATTCTCGCGGAACCTACGAGCAGTACTTC. This chain joins TRBV4-3 and TRBJ2-7; D not resolved. V lost 0 bases to trimming and J lost 2 bases, with 11 bases between them. CDR1 and CDR2 (germline): LGHNA, YSLEER. This CDR3 has 15 amino acids.

This clonotype was seen at least ten times. J is TRBJ2-7 and V is TRBV6-1, with D possibly being TRBD2 (7 bases). The germline V gene has CDR1 MNHNS and CDR2 SASEGT. This CDR3 has 16 amino acids. V lost 6 bases to trimming and J lost 1 base, with 19 bases between them. The CDR3, as DNA: TGTGCCAGCAGGTCCCGGGTTGCGGGGGCTTCCTACGAGCAGTACTTC. It codes for CASRSRVAGASYEQYF.